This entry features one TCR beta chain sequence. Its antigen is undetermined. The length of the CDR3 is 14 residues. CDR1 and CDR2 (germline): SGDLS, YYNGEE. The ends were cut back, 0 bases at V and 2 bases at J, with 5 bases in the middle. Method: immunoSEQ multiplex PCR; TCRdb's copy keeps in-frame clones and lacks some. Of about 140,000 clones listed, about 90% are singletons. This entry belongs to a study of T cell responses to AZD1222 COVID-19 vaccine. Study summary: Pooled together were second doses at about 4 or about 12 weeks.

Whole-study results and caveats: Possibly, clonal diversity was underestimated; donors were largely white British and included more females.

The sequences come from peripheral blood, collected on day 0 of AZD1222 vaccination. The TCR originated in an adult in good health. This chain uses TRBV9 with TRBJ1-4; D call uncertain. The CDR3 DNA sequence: TGTGCCAGCAGCGTAGCTCGTACTAATGAAAAACTGTTTTTT. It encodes CASSVARTNEKLFF.